This T cell receptor beta chain originates from a study of vaccination effects on CD4 cells after COVID-19. Profiled with immunoSEQ multiplex PCR; TCRdb holds only in-frame clones, not every one. Of about 45,000 clones in the sample, around four fifths were seen once. On roughly day 10 of culture, CD4+ T cells were separated out. A word on this clone: Its antigen is currently unknown.

The TCR comes from a human donor who had a prior SARS-CoV-2 infection. The starting material was CD4+ T cells from PBMCs cultured without peptide, obtained before COVID-19 vaccination.

For the CDR3, the DNA is TGTGCCAGCAGCCAAGGGAACTATGGCTACACCTTC. Its protein product is CASSQGNYGYTF. The V call is TRBV5-6, the J call TRBJ1-2; D remains unclear. Germline loops: CDR1 SGHDT, CDR2 YYEEEE. The length of the CDR3 is 12 residues. V lost 4 bases, J lost 2 bases, and 6 bases lay in between.